Below, one TCR beta chain is given with its context. Compared with germline, one end of the junction differs, possibly owing to a read error. The CDR3 contains 12 residues. Germline assignment: CDR1 SGHTA and CDR2 FQGNSA. The sample is drawn from a study of blood T cells in healthy people across ages. A sample-barcoded 5' primer and a J-beta primer mix were used in a second PCR of roughly 7 to 11 cycles. TCRdb processed the 5' RACE reads anew with MiXCR; each CDR3 protein has one entry. The sample lists some 710,000 distinct CDR3 sequences, about 42% occurring once. V gene TRBV7-2 combines with J gene TRBJ1-5; D not certain. The origin of this receptor is a man at least 80 years old in good health. Specimen: blood. CDR3 residues: CASSLPSQPLHF. The DNA for the CDR3 is TGTGCCAGCAGCTTACCGAGTCAGCCCCTGCATTTT.